One and the same sample provided the 12 T cell receptor beta chains below, sequenced in a study of blood T cell repertoires in COVID-19. Generated by immunoSEQ multiplex PCR, the TCRdb table keeps only in-frame clones and is missing some. The table has 65,000 to 95,000 clones, 80% to 95% seen once. The sample was peripheral blood. These receptor sequences come from a man between 50 and 59 years old with COVID-19, enrolled during active disease.

This clone has just one count. CDR3 coding DNA: TGTGCCAGCAGCTTAATCCCGACAGGGAGCCAAGAGACCCAGTACTTC. It encodes CASSLIPTGSQETQYF. The chain employs TRBV7-6 and TRBJ2-5, with TRBD1 matching over 7 bases. Germline CDR1 SGHVS, CDR2 FNYEAQ. The junction had 7 bases not matched to a gene; V was cut back by 2 bases and J by 1 base. The CDR3 contains 16 residues.

V usage is TRBV19 and J usage is TRBJ2-5; 8 bases agree with TRBD1. The V and J ends lost 3 bases and 7 bases, in that order; junction bases with no gene match: 10. This CDR3 has 15 residues. CDR1 is LNHDA, CDR2 SQIVND, per germline (reference sequence). The CDR3 reads CASSIGTGPQGTQYF. CDR3 in DNA: TGTGCCAGTAGTATCGGGACAGGCCCTCAGGGGACCCAGTACTTC.

This clone occurred once. The CDR3, as DNA: TGTGCCTGGAGCGATCCGGGACTACAGAACGAGCAGTACTTC. As protein: CAWSDPGLQNEQYF. This chain connects TRBV30 to TRBJ2-7; 7 nucleotides align to TRBD2. CDR1 is GTSNPN, CDR2 SVGIG, per germline (reference sequence). This CDR3 contains 14 residues. V shed 3 bases and J 5 bases; nucleotides not matched to a gene: 10.

Only one count was recorded for this clone. The chain employs TRBV6-6 and TRBJ1-4, with TRBD1 matching over 10 bases. The ends lost 5 bases at V and 6 bases at J; junction bases unmatched: 18. The CDR3 has 19 residues. Germline lookup yields CDR1 MNHNY and CDR2 SVGAGI (reference sequence). This CDR3 reads CASSRSLDRGRGIDEKLFF. Here the CDR3 DNA reads TGTGCCAGCAGTCGCTCCTTGGACAGGGGGAGGGGTATTGATGAAAAACTGTTTTTT.

The genes are TRBV7-3 and TRBJ2-3, with D possibly matching TRBD1 (6 bases). The germline CDR1 and CDR2 sequences are SGHTA and FQGTGA. The CDR3 totals 14 residues. Trimming cost V 5 bases and J 4 bases, with 13 bases left between them. The CDR3 DNA reads as TGTGCCAGCAGCATCAGGGGATCAGCAGATACGCAGTATTTT. It translates to CASSIRGSADTQYF.

The J gene is TRBJ2-5, the V gene TRBV27, with 8 bases identical to TRBD2. The V and J ends lost 2 bases and 5 bases, in that order; junction bases with no gene match: 4. This CDR3 has 14 residues. The germline CDR1 and CDR2 sequences are MNHEY and SMNVEV (reference sequence). CDR3 region: CASSLRAGEETQYF. The CDR3 DNA follows: TGTGCCAGCAGTTTAAGAGCGGGAGAGGAGACCCAGTACTTC.

This clone has a single count. V gene TRBV3-1 (or the pseudogene TRBV3-2) combines with J gene TRBJ2-7, with D possibly being TRBD2 (5 bases). CDR3 length: 13 amino acids. Looked up from germline, CDR1 is LGHDT and CDR2 is YNNKEL (reference sequence). V lost 0 bases to trimming and J lost 8 bases, with 11 bases between them. CDR3 sequence (DNA): TGTGCCAGCAGCCAAGATTCCCTAGCCAAGCAGTACGTC. This codes for CASSQDSLAKQYV.

The genes are TRBV14 and TRBJ1-1; D gene uncertain. The V gene's germline CDR1 is SGHDN and CDR2 FVKESK. This CDR3 has 15 residues. With 4 bases removed from V and 1 base from J, the gap between germline ends came to 13 bases. DNA for the CDR3: TGTGCCAGCAGCCGTCAGACACCACCGAACACTGAAGCTTTCTTT. It specifies CASSRQTPPNTEAFF.

This clone was seen a single time. This chain joins TRBV5-4 and TRBJ2-2; 9 bases line up with TRBD1. This CDR3 is built from 16 residues. Trimming cost V 4 bases and J 2 bases; bases outside gene matches: 6. Germline V CDR1 and CDR2: SGHNT, YYREEE (reference sequence). This chain's CDR3 is CASSEPGQGNTGELFF. The CDR3, as DNA: TGTGCCAGCAGCGAACCGGGACAGGGTAACACCGGGGAGCTGTTTTTT.

As DNA, the CDR3 is TGTGCCAGCAGTTTATTAGGAGGGGGCCTCTATGGCTACACCTTC. As protein: CASSLLGGGLYGYTF. The rearrangement links TRBV27 to TRBJ1-2; 7 nucleotides agree with TRBD1. The length of the CDR3 is 15 residues. In germline, CDR1 is MNHEY, CDR2 SMNVEV (reference sequence). The ends lost 1 base at V and 4 bases at J; junction bases unmatched: 6.

The CDR3 here is CASRRDSTPDTQYF. The CDR3 DNA reads as TGTGCCAGCAGACGGGACTCCACCCCAGATACGCAGTATTTT. The chain carries TRBV5-4 and TRBJ2-3, with D possibly TRBD2 on 6 matching bases. The germline V gene encodes CDR1 SGHNT and CDR2 YYREEE (reference sequence). The CDR3 consists of 14 residues. V shed 5 bases and J shed 4 bases, with 14 bases lying between them. Complete variable domain (other parts from reference TRBV5-4 and TRBJ2-3): ETGVTQSPTHLIKTRGQQVTLRCSSQSGHNTVSWYQQALGQGPQFIFQYYREEENGRGNFPPRFSGLQFPNYSSELNVNALELDDSALYLCASRRDSTPDTQYFGPGTRLTVL.

The V call is TRBV30, the J call TRBJ1-2; D call uncertain. Per the germline V gene, CDR1 is GTSNPN and CDR2 is SVGIG (reference sequence). V gave up 3 bases and J gave up 6 bases, with 11 bases separating them. This CDR3 comprises 12 residues. The CDR3 coding sequence is TGTGCCTGGAGGGCGGGGATGAATGGCTACACCTTC. Translating gives CAWRAGMNGYTF.